The following is a TCR beta chain sequence with its context. The antigen remains undetermined. The entry originates in a study of post-analysis software for immune sequencing data. Overall study context: Patients had relapsing-remitting, secondary progressive or progressive-relapsing multiple sclerosis; some lacked subtype.

Trimming removed 7 bases from V and 5 bases from J, with 16 bases in between. Germline-derived CDR1 and CDR2 are SNHLY and FYNNEI. The CDR3 spans 14 residues. Carried by the TCR beta cDNA libraries were unique molecular identifiers. Hundreds of thousands of cDNA molecules were obtained from about 1 to 10 million T cells. TCRdb re-derived calls from the PCR reads in MiXCR, one entry per CDR3 protein. The table records roughly 620,000 distinct CDR3 sequences, roughly 46% of them present only once. Study-wide findings and caveats: Five TRBV segments, including TRBV5-6, TRBV5-1 and TRBV20-1, were more frequent in patients than controls.

The clonotype comes from a girl aged 5-17 years with multiple sclerosis. J is TRBJ2-3 and V is TRBV2; D gene uncertain. The sequenced material came from blood. The CDR3 sequence: CASKLNSRIDTQYF. CDR3 bases: TGTGCCAGCAAACTCAACTCCCGGATAGATACGCAGTATTTT.